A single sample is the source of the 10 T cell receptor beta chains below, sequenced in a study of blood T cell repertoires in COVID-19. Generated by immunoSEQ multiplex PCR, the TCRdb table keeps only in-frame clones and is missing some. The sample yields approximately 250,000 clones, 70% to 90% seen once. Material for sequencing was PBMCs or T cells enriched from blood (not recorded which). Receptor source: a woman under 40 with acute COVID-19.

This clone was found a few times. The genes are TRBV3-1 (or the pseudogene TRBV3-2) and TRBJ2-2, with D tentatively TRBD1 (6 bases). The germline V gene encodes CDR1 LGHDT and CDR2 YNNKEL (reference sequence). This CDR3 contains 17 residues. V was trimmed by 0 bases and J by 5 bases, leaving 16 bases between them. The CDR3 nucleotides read TGTGCCAGCAGCCAAGATTCGGAAAGGGGGAGAACCGGGGAGCTGTTTTTT. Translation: CASSQDSERGRTGELFF.

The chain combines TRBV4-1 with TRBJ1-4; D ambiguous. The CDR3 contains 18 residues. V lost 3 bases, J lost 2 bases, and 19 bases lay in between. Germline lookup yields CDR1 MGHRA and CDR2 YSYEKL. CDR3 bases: TGCGCCAGCAGCCAGCCACACCAGGTGAAAACTACTAATGAAAAACTGTTTTTT. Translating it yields CASSQPHQVKTTNEKLFF.

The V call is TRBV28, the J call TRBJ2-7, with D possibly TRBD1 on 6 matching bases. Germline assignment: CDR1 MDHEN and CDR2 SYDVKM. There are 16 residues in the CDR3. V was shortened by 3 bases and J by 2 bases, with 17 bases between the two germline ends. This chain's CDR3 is CASSFPPAGEAYEQYF. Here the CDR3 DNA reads TGTGCCAGCAGTTTCCCCCCTGCAGGGGAAGCCTACGAGCAGTACTTC.

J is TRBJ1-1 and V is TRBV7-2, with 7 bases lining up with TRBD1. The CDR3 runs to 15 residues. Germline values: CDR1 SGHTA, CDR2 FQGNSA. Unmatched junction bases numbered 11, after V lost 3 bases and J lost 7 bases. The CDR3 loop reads CASSFLGTAGVEAFF. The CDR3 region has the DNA TGTGCCAGCAGCTTCCTGGGGACAGCGGGAGTTGAAGCTTTCTTT. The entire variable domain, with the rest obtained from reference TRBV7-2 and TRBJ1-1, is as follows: GAGVSQSPSNKVTEKGKDVELRCDPISGHTALYWYRQSLGQGLEFLIYFQGNSAPDKSGLPSDRFSAERTGGSVSTLTIQRTQQEDSAVYLCASSFLGTAGVEAFFGQGTRLTVV.

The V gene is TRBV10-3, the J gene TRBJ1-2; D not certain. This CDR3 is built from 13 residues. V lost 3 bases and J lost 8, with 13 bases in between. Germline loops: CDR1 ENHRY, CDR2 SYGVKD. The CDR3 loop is CAISDLPGEGYTF. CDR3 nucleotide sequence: TGTGCCATCAGTGACCTCCCAGGCGAAGGCTACACCTTC.

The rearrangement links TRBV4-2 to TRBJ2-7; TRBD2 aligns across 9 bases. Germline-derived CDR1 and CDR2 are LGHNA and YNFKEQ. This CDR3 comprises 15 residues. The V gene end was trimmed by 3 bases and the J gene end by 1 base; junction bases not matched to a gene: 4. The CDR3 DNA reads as TGTGCCAGCAGCCAGGAGACTAGCGGTTCCTACGAGCAGTACTTC. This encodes CASSQETSGSYEQYF.

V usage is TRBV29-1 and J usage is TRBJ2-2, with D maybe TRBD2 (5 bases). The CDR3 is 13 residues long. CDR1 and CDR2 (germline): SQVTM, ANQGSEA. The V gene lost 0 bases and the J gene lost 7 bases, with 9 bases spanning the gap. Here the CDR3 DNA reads TGCAGCGTTGAAGAACGGAGGTTCGGGGAGCTGTTTTTT. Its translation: CSVEERRFGELFF.

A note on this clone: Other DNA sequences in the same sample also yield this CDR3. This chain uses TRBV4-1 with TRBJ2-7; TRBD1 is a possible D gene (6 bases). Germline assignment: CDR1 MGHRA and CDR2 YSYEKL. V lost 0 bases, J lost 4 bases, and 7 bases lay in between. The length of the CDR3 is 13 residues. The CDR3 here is CASSQDRGYEQYF. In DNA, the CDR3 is TGCGCCAGCAGCCAAGATAGGGGGTACGAGCAGTACTTC.

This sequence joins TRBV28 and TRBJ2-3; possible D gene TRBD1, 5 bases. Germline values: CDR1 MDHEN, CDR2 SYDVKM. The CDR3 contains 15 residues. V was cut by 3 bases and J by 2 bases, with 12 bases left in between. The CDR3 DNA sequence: TGTGCCAGCAGTTTCAGGGTGAGGTACACAGATACGCAGTATTTT. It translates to CASSFRVRYTDTQYF.

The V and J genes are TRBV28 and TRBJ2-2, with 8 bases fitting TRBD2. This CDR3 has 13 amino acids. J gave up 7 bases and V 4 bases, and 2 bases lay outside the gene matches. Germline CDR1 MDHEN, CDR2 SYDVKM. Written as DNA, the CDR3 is TGTGCCAGCAGTTCGGGGGGGAACGGGGAGCTGTTTTTT. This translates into CASSSGGNGELFF.